This T cell receptor (beta chain) emerged from a study of shared clonotypes between healthy human individuals. Regarding the study as a whole: Among a few donors, about 5% of naive CD4 clonotypes were found in common.

The V and J ends lost 8 bases and 6 bases, in that order; junction bases with no gene match: 6. The CDR3 length is 15 residues. Germline CDR1 is LGHNA and CDR2 is YSLEER. Concerning this clone: Antigen specificity is unknown.

Participating donors were healthy, HIV-negative adults free of recent acute infections or vaccinations. Into CD45RA+ naive and CD45RA-negative memory subsets, the CD4+ cells were split. Repertoires were generated with immunoSEQ multiplex PCR, while TCRdb's copy carries only in-frame clones and drops some. The data contain millions of clones, 85% to 95% of them seen just once; the ten biggest clones take up around 0.13%. V and J are TRBV4-3 and TRBJ2-2; 13 bases are shared with TRBD2. The receptor's source is a man between 18 and 29 years old in good health. The sample was naive CD4+ T cells sorted from blood. Subset indicated: CD45RA+ positively selected. Here the CDR3 reads CASGRTSGSAGELFF. CDR3 in DNA: TGCGCCAGCGGGCGGACTAGCGGGAGCGCCGGGGAGCTGTTTTTT.